Shown below are 10 T cell receptor beta chains from a single sample sequenced in a study of response to subunit inactivated influenza vaccine. TCRdb reprocessed the RT-PCR reads via MiXCR and lists one record per CDR3 protein. The sample has 450,000 to 600,000 distinct CDR3 sequences, 6% to 9% seen once. The sequencing here drew on PBMCs from blood, taken around 25 months after vaccination. These receptors all stem from a man aged 45 to 75 who received an inactivated influenza vaccine.

This clonotype was seen repeatedly, ten times or more. This chain uses TRBV3-1 with TRBJ1-5; possibly TRBD1 for D (6 bases). V was trimmed by 2 bases and J by 6 bases, leaving 14 bases between them. Germline V CDR1 and CDR2: LGHDT, YNNKEL (reference sequence). The CDR3 is 15 residues long. CDR3 residues: CASSQFTGSGQPQHF. The CDR3 DNA reads TGTGCCAGCAGCCAATTTACAGGGTCGGGTCAGCCCCAGCATTTT.

The chain links TRBV3-1 to TRBJ2-1; no firm D call. CDR1 and CDR2 from the germline V gene are LGHDT and YNNKEL (reference sequence). The CDR3 sequence is 15 residues long. Between the trimmed V and J ends, which lost 4 bases and 2 bases, there was a span of 12 bases. In DNA, the CDR3 is TGTGCCAGCAGCCCCGGCAGGTTTCCCTACAATGAGCAGTTCTTC. This sequence encodes CASSPGRFPYNEQFF.

This clonotype has ten or more counts. The V and J genes are TRBV29-1 and TRBJ1-2; D ambiguous. Germline V CDR1 and CDR2: SQVTM, ANQGSEA. The length of the CDR3 is 16 residues. Trimming pared 0 bases from V and 1 base from J, leaving 15 bases between. The CDR3 DNA is TGCAGCGTTGAAGAGGGGAGAGGGAATTTTAACTATGGCTACACCTTC. Amino acids: CSVEEGRGNFNYGYTF.

This clonotype was detected a few times. The chain is built from TRBV10-3 and TRBJ2-6, with D possibly matching TRBD1 (5 bases). In germline, CDR1 is ENHRY, CDR2 SYGVKD. Deletions cut 4 bases from V and 0 bases from J, with 19 bases between. CDR3 size: 19 residues. The CDR3: CAISGPTDSYLSGANVLTF. DNA of the CDR3: TGTGCCATCAGTGGGCCGACAGATTCCTACCTCTCTGGGGCCAACGTCCTGACTTTC.

This chain uses TRBV7-8 with TRBJ2-2, with D perhaps matching TRBD2 (5 bases). This CDR3 comprises 15 residues. Per the germline V gene, CDR1 is SGHVS and CDR2 is FQNEAQ. V was clipped by 5 bases and J by 5 bases, with 15 bases between them. DNA for the CDR3: TGTGCCAGCAGCGCCGAGCTTGGGAGTACCGGGGAGCTGTTTTTT. Encoded protein: CASSAELGSTGELFF.

The chain links TRBV3-1 to TRBJ2-6; no clear D gene. V dropped 3 bases and J dropped 0 bases, with 9 bases sitting between them. From germline, CDR1 is LGHDT and CDR2 YNNKEL (reference sequence). This CDR3 has 16 residues. The CDR3 region has the DNA TGTGCCAGCAGCCAGCCCGTAAACTCTGGGGCCAACGTCCTGACTTTC. It translates to CASSQPVNSGANVLTF.

This clonotype has more than one count but fewer than ten. V and J are TRBV27 and TRBJ1-4; no definite D call. The CDR3 has 17 residues. From germline, CDR1 is MNHEY and CDR2 SMNVEV (reference sequence). Trimming took off 0 bases at V and 4 bases at J, with 15 bases between the two ends. CDR3 nucleotides: TGTGCCAGCAGTTTATCGGGAGGTTATCAGGATAATGAAAAACTGTTTTTT. Translated: CASSLSGGYQDNEKLFF.

There are many counts of this clonotype. The rearrangement links TRBV5-1 to TRBJ2-3; 8 bases map to TRBD1. CDR1 SGHRS and CDR2 YFSETQ come from the germline V gene. J gave up 1 base and V 7 bases, and 11 bases lay outside the gene matches. The CDR3 contains 16 residues. The CDR3 is CASGPRGQAGTDTQYF. Written as DNA, the CDR3 is TGCGCCAGCGGGCCCCGGGGACAGGCCGGCACAGATACGCAGTATTTT.

V and J are TRBV18 and TRBJ2-7; a weak D match, TRBD1 (5 bases). The CDR3 sequence is 17 residues long. The germline gives CDR1 KGHSH, CDR2 LQKENI. The ends were cut back, 2 bases at V and 3 bases at J, with 20 bases in the middle. The DNA for the CDR3 is TGTGCCAGCTCACCAGACCCCGGTTTAGTCACAGGCTACGAGCAGTACTTC. Encoded protein: CASSPDPGLVTGYEQYF.

The chain carries TRBV18 and TRBJ1-1; D gene uncertain. The CDR3 contains 12 residues. Germline V gives CDR1 KGHSH, CDR2 LQKENI. Trimming shortened V by 5 bases and J by 3 bases, and 7 bases separated the two germline ends. CDR3 in amino acids: CASSIGYTEAFF. CDR3 nucleotide sequence: TGTGCCAGCTCAATTGGATACACTGAAGCTTTCTTT.